These 17 T cell receptor beta chains came from one sample sequenced in a study of blood T cell repertoires in COVID-19. Clones were sequenced by immunoSEQ multiplex PCR, and TCRdb holds only the in-frame ones, with some missing. Of roughly 70,000 clones in the sample, about 87% are singletons; the top ten hold around 6.7%. The specimen was peripheral blood. The source is a woman older than 75 with active COVID-19.

The J gene is TRBJ1-1, the V gene TRBV14, with 12 nucleotides matching TRBD1. Germline V CDR1 and CDR2: SGHDN, FVKESK. The CDR3 totals 18 residues. The J segment lost 3 bases and the V segment lost 3 bases, leaving 11 bases of the junction unmatched. The CDR3 region is CASSHRPGQGAGDTEAFF. CDR3 bases: TGTGCCAGCAGCCACCGTCCGGGACAGGGGGCGGGGGACACTGAAGCTTTCTTT.

The chain has TRBV4-1 and TRBJ2-7; D may be TRBD1 (5 bases). The length of the CDR3 is 14 residues. With 3 bases removed from V and 6 bases from J, the gap between germline ends came to 15 bases. Germline assignment: CDR1 MGHRA and CDR2 YSYEKL. The CDR3 coding sequence is TGCGCCAGCAGCCAGGGGCCCGCCGTGAGCGAGCAGTACTTC. Amino acid sequence: CASSQGPAVSEQYF.

CDR3 sequence (DNA): TGTGCCACCAGTGATTTTCGGACTAGCGGGAGGTACAATGAGCAGTTCTTC. It is translated as CATSDFRTSGRYNEQFF. The V call is TRBV24-1, the J call TRBJ2-1, with 14 positions matching TRBD2. The CDR3 runs to 17 residues. In germline, CDR1 is KGHDR, CDR2 SFDVKD. V was pared by 1 base and J by 4 bases, with 2 bases of the junction left unmatched.

The J gene is TRBJ2-5, the V gene TRBV6-5; TRBD2 matches 8 bases. Losses at the gene ends were 6 bases for V and 8 bases for J; bases not matched to a gene: 11. Germline V gives CDR1 MNHEY, CDR2 SVGAGI. The CDR3 extends over 14 amino acids. CDR3 coding DNA: TGTGCCAGCAGGCCGCCGGGAGGGCCGAATACCCAGTACTTC. Amino acids: CASRPPGGPNTQYF.

V and J are TRBV5-1 and TRBJ2-1, with 14 positions matching TRBD2. The CDR3 consists of 17 residues. Germline trimming cut 0 bases from V and 4 bases from J; bases unmatched to any gene: 3. Germline V lookup: CDR1 SGHRS, CDR2 YFSETQ. The DNA of the CDR3 is TGCGCCAGCAGCTTGGGACTAGCGGGAGGGAGGTACAATGAGCAGTTCTTC. Translating it yields CASSLGLAGGRYNEQFF.

This chain joins TRBV11-2 and TRBJ2-3; tentative D call: TRBD2 (5 bases). The V gene's germline CDR1 is SGHAT and CDR2 FQNNGV. This CDR3 contains 14 residues. Trimming took 8 bases from V and 2 from J, leaving 14 bases between them. CDR3 region: CASGQLGITDTQYF. CDR3 DNA: TGTGCCAGCGGGCAACTAGGGATCACAGATACGCAGTATTTT.

The CDR3 DNA follows: TGTGCCAGCAGTTTTCCCCTAGTGGAGACCCAGTACTTC. Translating it yields CASSFPLVETQYF. The chain uses TRBV12-3 or TRBV12-4 and TRBJ2-5; D gene uncertain. V lost 3 bases to trimming and J lost 5 bases, with 10 bases between them. The CDR3 totals 13 residues.

V and J are TRBV20-1 and TRBJ2-1; D is ambiguous. CDR1 and CDR2 from the germline V gene are DFQATT and SNEGSKA (reference sequence). The CDR3 sequence is 11 residues long. Trimming took 5 bases from V and 3 from J, leaving 5 bases between them. For the CDR3, the DNA is TGCAGTGCTCCCTACTACAATGAGCAGTTCTTC. This sequence encodes CSAPYYNEQFF.

J is TRBJ2-3 and V is TRBV19; tentatively, D is TRBD1 (5 bases). This CDR3 has 15 amino acids. V was trimmed by 6 bases and J by 3 bases, leaving 16 bases between them. The germline V gene has CDR1 LNHDA and CDR2 SQIVND (reference sequence). CDR3 region: CASRWGRAVTDTQYF. The CDR3 DNA is TGTGCCAGTAGATGGGGCAGGGCGGTTACAGATACGCAGTATTTT.

The CDR3 here is CASTRGLNSYEQYF. CDR3 nucleotide sequence: TGTGCCAGCACCCGGGGACTAAATTCCTACGAGCAGTACTTC. The chain joins TRBV6-5 to TRBJ2-7, with 7 bases that match TRBD2. The CDR3 runs to 14 residues. Trimming cost V 7 bases and J 1 base; bases outside gene matches: 7. The germline gives CDR1 MNHEY, CDR2 SVGAGI.

This clone has a single count. The gene calls are TRBV7-2 and TRBJ2-7, with 8 positions matching TRBD1. Losses at the gene ends were 1 base for V and 4 bases for J; bases not matched to a gene: 6. The CDR3 runs to 15 residues. CDR1 is SGHTA, CDR2 FQGNSA, per germline. The CDR3 bases are TGTGCCAGCAGCTTAGATCACGGACAGGGTTACGAGCAGTACTTC. Translated, it gives CASSLDHGQGYEQYF.

The chain's CDR3 is CASSRGTLDQPQHF. Written as DNA, the CDR3 is TGTGCCAGCAGTCGCGGGACCCTTGATCAGCCCCAGCATTTT. The chain links TRBV6-5 to TRBJ1-5, with D maybe TRBD1 (5 bases). Trimming stripped 5 bases from V and 5 bases from J, with 13 bases between. The CDR3 covers 14 residues. Germline CDR1 MNHEY, CDR2 SVGAGI.

The chain combines TRBV9 with TRBJ2-1; 9 bases fit TRBD1. There are 16 residues in the CDR3. The V gene end was trimmed by 2 bases and the J gene end by 8 bases; junction bases not matched to a gene: 11. The germline V gene has CDR1 SGDLS and CDR2 YYNGEE. Here the CDR3 reads CASSVSPGTGIDEQFF. Written as DNA, the CDR3 is TGTGCCAGCAGCGTCAGTCCCGGGACAGGGATCGATGAGCAGTTCTTC.

DNA of the CDR3: TGTGCCAGCAGCCCCGTCCGGACAGGGTACGAAAAACTGTTTTTT. Translated, it gives CASSPVRTGYEKLFF. The chain employs TRBV14 and TRBJ1-4, with 8 bases aligning to TRBD1. Unmatched junction bases numbered 9, after V lost 4 bases and J lost 8 bases. This CDR3 has 15 amino acids. Per the germline V gene, CDR1 is SGHDN and CDR2 is FVKESK.

This clone was recorded a few times. This chain uses TRBV5-1 with TRBJ1-4; no reliable D call. The CDR3 loop spans 14 amino acids. V shed 4 bases and J shed 0 bases, with 7 bases lying between them. Germline V CDR1 and CDR2: SGHRS, YFSETQ. The CDR3 sequence: CASSLSATNEKLFF. CDR3 sequence (DNA): TGCGCCAGCAGCCTAAGTGCAACTAATGAAAAACTGTTTTTT.

V is TRBV4-3 and J is TRBJ2-1; TRBD2 agrees at 11 bases. V lost 5 bases and J lost 3; bases outside the gene matches: 3. Germline values: CDR1 LGHNA, CDR2 YSLEER. The CDR3 contains 15 residues. The CDR3 region is CASSFGTSGYNEQFF. As DNA, the CDR3 is TGCGCCAGCAGCTTTGGGACTAGCGGCTACAATGAGCAGTTCTTC.

This chain links TRBV28 with TRBJ2-3; tentatively, D is TRBD1 (7 bases). V lost 3 bases, J lost 5 bases, and 12 bases lay in between. Germline values: CDR1 MDHEN, CDR2 SYDVKM. The CDR3 spans 14 residues. DNA for the CDR3: TGTGCCAGCAGTTTTAGGAGGGGGCAAGATACGCAGTATTTT. Translation gives CASSFRRGQDTQYF.